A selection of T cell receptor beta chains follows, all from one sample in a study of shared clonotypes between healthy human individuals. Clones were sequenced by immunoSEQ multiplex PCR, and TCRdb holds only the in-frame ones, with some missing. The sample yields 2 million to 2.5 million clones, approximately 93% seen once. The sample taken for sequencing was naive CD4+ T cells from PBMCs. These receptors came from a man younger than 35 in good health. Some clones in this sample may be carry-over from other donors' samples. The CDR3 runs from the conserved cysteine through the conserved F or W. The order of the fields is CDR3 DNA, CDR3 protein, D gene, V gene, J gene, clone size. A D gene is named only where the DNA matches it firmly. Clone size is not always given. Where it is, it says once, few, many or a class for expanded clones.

CDR3nt: TGCGCCAGCAGCTTCGGGGCAGGTTCCTACAATGAGCAGTTCTTC
CDR3aa: CASSFGAGSYNEQFF
d_gene: NA
v_gene: TRBV5-1
j_gene: TRBJ2-1
abundance: NA

CDR3nt: TGTGCCAGCAGTATAGCGGGGGGGTCCTACAATGAGCAGTTCTTC
CDR3aa: CASSIAGGSYNEQFF
d_gene: TRBD2
v_gene: TRBV2
j_gene: TRBJ2-1
abundance: NA

CDR3nt: TGTGCCAGCAGCTTACGGGGAGAAAGCCCTCACCCCCCTTACAATGAGCAGTTCTTC
CDR3aa: CASSLRGESPHPPYNEQFF
d_gene: NA
v_gene: TRBV7-3
j_gene: TRBJ2-1
abundance: NA

CDR3nt: TGCAGCGTAGCGGGATCCAATCAGCCCCAGCATTTT
CDR3aa: CSVAGSNQPQHF
d_gene: NA
v_gene: TRBV29-1
j_gene: TRBJ1-5
abundance: NA

CDR3nt: TGTGCCAGCAGCTCCGGGACTACTTGGGATACGCAGTATTTT
CDR3aa: CASSSGTTWDTQYF
d_gene: TRBD2
v_gene: TRBV11-3
j_gene: TRBJ2-3
abundance: NA

CDR3nt: TGTGCCAGCAGCTATCTAGCGGCCCAAGAGACCCAGTACTTC
CDR3aa: CASSYLAAQETQYF
d_gene: TRBD2
v_gene: TRBV7-2
j_gene: TRBJ2-5
abundance: NA

CDR3nt: TGTGCCAGCAGTTTCCCGCCTCACTGGGGAGCTTTCTTT
CDR3aa: CASSFPPHWGAFF
d_gene: NA
v_gene: TRBV28
j_gene: TRBJ1-1
abundance: NA

CDR3nt: TGCGCCAGCAGCTCTGGACAGGGGCACTATGGCTACACCTTC
CDR3aa: CASSSGQGHYGYTF
d_gene: TRBD1
v_gene: TRBV5-1
j_gene: TRBJ1-2
abundance: few

CDR3nt: TGTGCCAGCAGTTCCCTAGCGGGATTTTCCAATGAGCAGTTCTTC
CDR3aa: CASSSLAGFSNEQFF
d_gene: TRBD2
v_gene: TRBV6-6
j_gene: TRBJ2-1
abundance: NA

CDR3nt: TGCGCCAGCAGCTTAGGGCTAGCGGGCGATGAGCAGTTCTTC
CDR3aa: CASSLGLAGDEQFF
d_gene: TRBD2
v_gene: TRBV5-1
j_gene: TRBJ2-1
abundance: NA

CDR3nt: TGTGCCAGCAGTGGTACAGTCTCTGGAAACACCATATATTTT
CDR3aa: CASSGTVSGNTIYF
d_gene: NA
v_gene: TRBV2
j_gene: TRBJ1-3
abundance: NA

CDR3nt: TGTGCCAGCGGGGCTAGCGGGAGGGGTCCAGATACGCAGTATTTT
CDR3aa: CASGASGRGPDTQYF
d_gene: TRBD2
v_gene: TRBV28
j_gene: TRBJ2-3
abundance: once

CDR3nt: TGTGCCAGTAGTATGAGCTTTAGCAATCAGCCCCAGCATTTT
CDR3aa: CASSMSFSNQPQHF
d_gene: NA
v_gene: TRBV19
j_gene: TRBJ1-5
abundance: NA

CDR3nt: TGTGCCAGCAGTGATCTAGCGGGAGCCTACAATGAGCAGTTCTTC
CDR3aa: CASSDLAGAYNEQFF
d_gene: TRBD2
v_gene: TRBV9
j_gene: TRBJ2-1
abundance: NA

CDR3nt: TGTGCCAGCAGCTTTCAGGGAGTGAACACTGAAGCTTTCTTT
CDR3aa: CASSFQGVNTEAFF
d_gene: NA
v_gene: TRBV7-2
j_gene: TRBJ1-1
abundance: NA

CDR3nt: TGTGCCAGCAGCTTATTTAGAATACGGGGGACTAGCGGAACAAATGAGCAGTTCTTC
CDR3aa: CASSLFRIRGTSGTNEQFF
d_gene: TRBD2
v_gene: TRBV11-2
j_gene: TRBJ2-1
abundance: NA

CDR3nt: TGTGCCAGCAGCTTGGAGCCTAGCGGGAGCTACGAGCAGTACTTC
CDR3aa: CASSLEPSGSYEQYF
d_gene: TRBD2
v_gene: TRBV5-4
j_gene: TRBJ2-7
abundance: NA

CDR3nt: TGTGCCAGCAGTTATTTATCTAGGAACACTGAAGCTTTCTTT
CDR3aa: CASSYLSRNTEAFF
d_gene: NA
v_gene: TRBV27
j_gene: TRBJ1-1
abundance: NA

CDR3nt: TGCGCCAGCAGCGCCGGCTTGGCGGGAGTAGATACGCAGTATTTT
CDR3aa: CASSAGLAGVDTQYF
d_gene: TRBD2
v_gene: TRBV5-1
j_gene: TRBJ2-3
abundance: NA

CDR3nt: TGTGCCTTCCGGGATGAGCAGTTCTTC
CDR3aa: CAFRDEQFF
d_gene: NA
v_gene: TRBV10-3
j_gene: TRBJ2-1
abundance: NA

CDR3nt: TGTGCCAGCTCGCAGACTCAGAACACTGAAGCTTTCTTT
CDR3aa: CASSQTQNTEAFF
d_gene: NA
v_gene: TRBV18
j_gene: TRBJ1-1
abundance: NA

CDR3nt: TGTGCCAGCACCCAGCGGGAGAACACCGGGGAGCTGTTTTTT
CDR3aa: CASTQRENTGELFF
d_gene: TRBD2
v_gene: TRBV2
j_gene: TRBJ2-2
abundance: NA